One sample yielded the 18 T cell receptor beta chains listed below, sequenced in a study of immune evolution from preneoplasia to lung adenocarcinoma. TCRdb's copy holds only in-frame clones and misses some; the assay was immunoSEQ multiplex PCR. This table holds over 11,000 clones, 80% found once. Sequencing input: FFPE minimally invasive lung adenocarcinoma tissue. The receptors derive from a person aged 70 to 85 with lung adenocarcinoma.

The chain uses TRBV7-2 and TRBJ2-6, with a weak D call TRBD1 (5 bases). Germline CDR1 reads SGHTA; CDR2 reads FQGNSA. Trimming shortened V by 6 bases and J by 0 bases, and 9 bases separated the two germline ends. The CDR3 is made up of 15 amino acids. In DNA form, the CDR3 reads TGTGCCAGCAGTGCAAGGGGCTCTGGGGCCAACGTCCTGACTTTC. Its translation is CASSARGSGANVLTF.

The rearrangement links TRBV19 to TRBJ1-5; a weak D match, TRBD1 (6 bases). The V end was cut by 2 bases, the J end by 0 bases, with 17 bases between. Germline V gene sequence: CDR1 LNHDA, CDR2 SQIVND (reference sequence). CDR3 length: 18 residues. The CDR3 region has the DNA TGTGCCAGTAGTATATTTGGGGGCGAGGTCTATAGCAATCAGCCCCAGCATTTT. It encodes CASSIFGGEVYSNQPQHF.

This clone appeared a single time. V and J are TRBV5-6 and TRBJ2-3; 12 bases align to TRBD2. The CDR3 contains 16 residues. CDR1 and CDR2 from the germline V gene are SGHDT and YYEEEE. Trimming removed 4 bases from V and 6 bases from J; junction bases left unmatched: 9. The CDR3 nucleotides read TGTGCCAGCAGCCGCATCCCTAGCGGGGGGGAGGATACGCAGTATTTT. Translation gives CASSRIPSGGEDTQYF.

This chain uses TRBV29-1 with TRBJ1-1; D gene unclear. CDR1 and CDR2 from the germline V gene are SQVTM and ANQGSEA. The CDR3 is 12 amino acids. V shed 7 bases and J shed 0 bases, with 9 bases lying between them. For the CDR3, the DNA is TGCAGCGCCGGGGTCCTGAACACTGAAGCTTTCTTT. Residues: CSAGVLNTEAFF. Complete variable domain (other parts from reference TRBV29-1 and TRBJ1-1): SAVISQKPSRDICQRGTSLTIQCQVDSQVTMMFWYRQQPGQSLTLIATANQGSEATYESGFVIDKFPISRPNLTFSTLTVSNMSPEDSSIYLCSAGVLNTEAFFGQGTRLTVV.

The rearrangement uses TRBV7-9 and TRBJ2-7, with 8 bases matching TRBD1. CDR1 SEHNR and CDR2 FQNEAQ come from the germline V gene (reference sequence). The CDR3 contains 13 residues. Losses at the gene ends were 5 bases for V and 6 bases for J; bases not matched to a gene: 6. CDR3 in DNA: TGTGCCAGCAGCCTGACAGGGGATCGCGAGCAGTACTTC. Its translation: CASSLTGDREQYF. Based on the CDR3 plus reference TRBV7-9 and TRBJ2-7, the full variable domain is DTGVSQNPRHKITKRGQNVTFRCDPISEHNRLYWYRQTLGQGPEFLTYFQNEAQLEKSRLLSDRFSAERPKGSFSTLEIQRTEQGDSAMYLCASSLTGDREQYFGPGTRLTVT.

This chain uses TRBV5-3 with TRBJ1-1; D may be TRBD1 (5 bases). TRBV5-3 qualifies as an ORF whose function is uncertain. The CDR3 contains 14 residues. Trimming cost V 0 bases and J 4 bases, with 10 bases left between them. The DNA of the CDR3 is TGTGCCAGAAGCTTGGATAGGCAGGGCACTGAAGCTTTCTTT. This translates into CARSLDRQGTEAFF.

The rearrangement links TRBV19 to TRBJ1-5, with 9 bases lining up with TRBD1. The length of the CDR3 is 21 residues. Germline CDR1 is LNHDA and CDR2 is SQIVND (reference sequence). With V trimmed by 10 bases and J by 4 bases, 29 bases remained unmatched. The CDR3 loop is CATALQGATGMGGFGNQPQHF. The CDR3, as DNA: TGTGCCACCGCCTTACAGGGGGCCACCGGTATGGGTGGGTTTGGGAATCAGCCCCAGCATTTT.

This chain joins TRBV20-1 and TRBJ1-1; no reliable D call. V dropped 4 bases and J dropped 5 bases, with 8 bases sitting between them. The CDR3 has 11 amino acids. The germline gives CDR1 DFQATT, CDR2 SNEGSKA (reference sequence). For the CDR3, the DNA is TGCAGTGCTATGGCGGTAACTGAAGCTTTCTTT. It specifies CSAMAVTEAFF.

The chain links TRBV11-2 to TRBJ2-1, with a tentative D call TRBD1 (6 bases). CDR1 and CDR2 from the germline V gene are SGHAT and FQNNGV. The CDR3 is made up of 14 amino acids. V lost 4 bases to trimming and J lost 6 bases, with 13 bases between them. This CDR3 is CASSSLGALNEQFF. CDR3 in DNA: TGTGCCAGCAGCTCCCTGGGGGCCCTCAATGAGCAGTTCTTC.

This clone has more than one count but fewer than ten. V gene TRBV5-1 combines with J gene TRBJ2-2; D not certain. The V end was cut by 0 bases, the J end by 4 bases, with 7 bases between. Germline V gene lookup returns CDR1 SGHRS and CDR2 YFSETQ. This CDR3 is built from 14 residues. CDR3 bases: TGCGCCAGCAGCTTGGGATCGTTCACCGGGGAGCTGTTTTTT. Residues: CASSLGSFTGELFF.

The V gene is TRBV19, the J gene TRBJ1-5; D remains ambiguous. CDR1 is LNHDA and CDR2 is SQIVND in the germline V gene (reference sequence). The CDR3 runs 15 residues. V was clipped by 1 base and J by 7 bases, with 14 bases between them. The CDR3 loop is CASSIVRAVGQPQHF. CDR3 DNA: TGTGCCAGTAGTATAGTTAGGGCAGTCGGACAGCCCCAGCATTTT. Full variable domain (remainder filled in from reference TRBV19 and TRBJ1-5): DGGITQSPKYLFRKEGQNVTLSCEQNLNHDAMYWYRQDPGQGLRLIYYSQIVNDFQKGDIAEGYSVSREKKESFPLTVTSAQKNPTAFYLCASSIVRAVGQPQHFGDGTRLSIL.

V gene TRBV6-6 combines with J gene TRBJ2-7; tentative D call: TRBD1 (5 bases). CDR3 length equals 13 residues. Germline V CDR1 and CDR2: MNHNY, SVGAGI (reference sequence). V was trimmed by 5 bases and J by 2 bases, leaving 10 bases between them. CDR3 protein: CASSVGVAYEQYF. CDR3 bases: TGTGCCAGCAGTGTAGGGGTTGCCTACGAGCAGTACTTC.

The chain has TRBV28 and TRBJ1-5; tentative D call: TRBD1 (5 bases). The V gene lost 3 bases and the J gene lost 4 bases, with 13 bases spanning the gap. The CDR3 consists of 15 residues. Germline CDR1 reads MDHEN; CDR2 reads SYDVKM. The CDR3 region has the DNA TGTGCCAGCAGTTTGTCGGGGGGGGATAATCAGCCCCAGCATTTT. This encodes CASSLSGGDNQPQHF.

CDR3 in amino acids: CASSFTTGGNEKLFF. The DNA for the CDR3 is TGTGCCAGCAGCTTTACGACGGGAGGGAATGAAAAACTGTTTTTT. The genes are TRBV5-8 and TRBJ1-4; D gene unclear. The ends were cut back, 2 bases at V and 5 bases at J, with 13 bases in the middle. The CDR3 contains 15 residues. CDR1 is SGHTS, CDR2 YDEGEE, per germline. Filled out from reference TRBV5-8 and TRBJ1-4, the complete variable domain reads EAGVTQSPTHLIKTRGQQATLRCSPISGHTSVYWYQQALGLGLQFLLWYDEGEERNRGNFPPRFSGRQFPNYSSELNVNALELEDSALYLCASSFTTGGNEKLFFGSGTQLSVL.

The gene calls are TRBV18 and TRBJ2-5, with 8 bases matching TRBD1. TRBJ2-7 matches the DNA end more closely, so the J call is doubtful. The germline gives CDR1 KGHSH, CDR2 LQKENI. The CDR3 has 15 amino acids. Here the CDR3 reads CASSPRQGLGYEQYF. CDR3 nucleotides: TGTGCCAGCTCACCGAGACAGGGGTTGGGCTACGAGCAGTACTTC.

The chain joins TRBV6-1 to TRBJ2-1; 9 bases are shared with TRBD1. The CDR3 contains 15 residues. The trim removed 7 bases at V and 1 base at J, leaving 5 bases unmatched. Germline-derived CDR1 and CDR2 are MNHNS and SASEGT. The CDR3 sequence: CASKRGQGSYNEQFF. The DNA for the CDR3 is TGTGCCAGCAAGAGGGGACAGGGATCCTACAATGAGCAGTTCTTC.

A note on this clone: An end of the junction differs from the germline gene, which may be a read error. The chain combines TRBV28 with TRBJ2-5; 7 bases align to TRBD2. The CDR3 contains 15 residues. The germline CDR1 and CDR2 sequences are MDHEN and SYDVKM. The CDR3 reads CASSLEAGGRETRYF. CDR3 sequence (DNA): TGTGCCAGCAGTTTAGAGGCAGGAGGGAGGGAGACCCGGTACTTC.

This chain links TRBV28 with TRBJ1-4, with D hard to call. This CDR3 spans 12 amino acids. CDR1 and CDR2 (germline): MDHEN, SYDVKM. With 5 bases removed from V and 7 bases from J, the gap between germline ends came to 8 bases. As DNA, the CDR3 is TGTGCCAGCAGTACCGGTGGTGAAAAACTGTTTTTT. It is translated as CASSTGGEKLFF.